The 4 T cell receptor beta chains in this list originate from one sample, sequenced in a study of blood T cell repertoires in COVID-19. Libraries were prepared by immunoSEQ multiplex PCR; TCRdb keeps only in-frame clonotypes and omits some of them. This sample has around 190,000 clones; 80% to 90% occur once, and the top ten carry around 8.6%. The sequenced material came from peripheral blood. These receptors originate from a man aged 50 or older with active or convalescent COVID-19.

The genes are TRBV7-9 and TRBJ2-2; 13 bases map to TRBD2. The CDR3 is 15 residues long. Germline V gene data show CDR1 as SEHNR and CDR2 as FQNEAQ (reference sequence). Germline trimming cut 6 bases from V and 6 bases from J; bases unmatched to any gene: 4. The CDR3 nucleotides are TGTGCCAGCAGAGGACTAGCGGGAGTCTCCGGGGAGCTGTTTTTT. Amino acids: CASRGLAGVSGELFF.

The chain uses TRBV30 and TRBJ1-1; D unresolved. The CDR3 totals 13 residues. V shed 3 bases and J shed 1 base, with 9 bases lying between them. CDR1 is GTSNPN, CDR2 SVGIG, per germline (reference sequence). For the CDR3, the DNA is TGTGCCTGGAGGAAAAAAGCGAACACTGAAGCTTTCTTT. This encodes CAWRKKANTEAFF.

As DNA, the CDR3 is TGTGCCAGCAGCTACCGGACTAGCGGGGAGCAGTACTTC. Translation: CASSYRTSGEQYF. The V gene is TRBV6-5, the J gene TRBJ2-7; 11 positions agree with TRBD2. This CDR3 spans 13 amino acids. In germline, CDR1 is MNHEY, CDR2 SVGAGI. V lost 6 bases, J lost 7 bases, and 5 bases stayed unmatched.

The gene calls are TRBV28 and TRBJ2-7, with 8 positions matching TRBD1. CDR3 size: 15 residues. Germline trimming cut 6 bases from V and 5 bases from J; bases unmatched to any gene: 12. The V gene's germline CDR1 is MDHEN and CDR2 SYDVKM. The CDR3 loop reads CASSPGQDFGDEQYF. The DNA of the CDR3 is TGTGCCAGCAGCCCGGGACAGGACTTCGGGGACGAGCAGTACTTC.